This T cell receptor beta chain stems from a study of tumor-infiltrating lymphocytes in glioblastoma multiforme. Three nested ARM-PCR rounds with V-beta and C-beta primers built TCRB libraries. Input was 0.5 to 0.6 ug total RNA, reverse-transcribed with a C-beta primer. No unique molecular identifiers were described for these TCRB libraries. From the multiplex PCR reads, TCRdb called clonotypes with MiXCR, one entry per CDR3 protein. The sample shows about 10,000 distinct CDR3 sequences, around three fifths of them seen only once. Germline V lookup: CDR1 SGHRS, CDR2 YFSETQ. The CDR3 has 16 amino acids. V gave up 1 base and J gave up 2 bases; unmatched junction bases: 6. Points from the study as a whole: Detected clone frequencies may not reflect cell counts, being RNA-based. TCR plus mutation findings rest on a single glioblastoma patient.

Ten or more counts support this clonotype. What it binds is unknown. This chain connects TRBV5-1 to TRBJ1-2; 9 nucleotides line up with TRBD1. Sequencing was done on a sample of brain tumor tissue. This TCR came from a male donor with glioblastoma. CDR3 in DNA: TGCGCCAGCAGCTTGTCCTGGGACAGGGAAAACTATGGCTACACCTTC. Translating gives CASSLSWDRENYGYTF.